This section outlines one TCR beta chain sequence together with its context. Its antigen has not been determined. Qualities for individual bases were not recorded, and no much larger clone is one base off. The junction shows trimming of 5 bases on V and 10 bases on J, and the gene matches do not reach 10 bases of it. The CDR3 measures 12 amino acids from cysteine to phenylalanine. The kept DNA is CDR3 alone, 36 bases in frame from the first base. CDR1 and CDR2 are drawn from the germline V gene (reference sequence): GTSNPN, SVGIG. Library preparation employed the immunoSEQ multiplex PCR assay. The multiplex PCR relied on a mix of 60 forward primers for TCR Vbeta segments and 13 reverse primers for TCR Jbeta segments. A multiplex PCR assay on genomic DNA amplified the CDR3 region of rearranged TCR beta genes. The amplified TCR beta libraries were sequenced on the Illumina HiSeq System as 87-base-pair reads. As for how the authors treated the data: Across the roughly 600 repertoires, a later analysis counted roughly 84 million unique TCR beta chains, around 11 million of which were shared by at least two donors. Raw reads were error-corrected and collapsed into unique sequences by a nearest-neighbor algorithm in which closely related sequences were merged to remove PCR and sequencing errors. To assign V, D and J gene segments, CDR3 sequences were aligned to IMGT reference sequences. Each retained sequence needed at least a six-nucleotide match to both a V gene segment and a J gene segment. A rearrangement counted as productive if the CDR3 had no stop codons and remained in frame with V and J, and every other rearrangement counted as non-productive. CDR3 was defined according to IMGT convention as the region running from the second conserved V-encoded cysteine to the conserved J-encoded phenylalanine. In an earlier analysis of approximately 500 of the donors, sequences lacking an unambiguous match to a single V gene segment were excluded. An earlier analysis of 550 to 650 of the donors classified V segments as functional when productive rearrangements were above 56.7% and as segregating when the standard deviation between donors was above 5%. To diagnose cytomegalovirus status from the catalog of TCR beta chain sequences, a statistical classification framework was built. V and J gene assignment, in a later analysis, came from comparing TCR nucleotide sequences with IMGT/GENE-DB human TR gene sequences. The TCRdist pipeline was used in a later analysis to assign CDR3 sequences and most-parsimonious VDJ recombination scenarios. In a later analysis, every TCR beta chain was defined by the combination of its CDR3 amino acid sequence and its V-gene family, and reads without a unique V-gene family were dropped. To address suspected cross-contamination and a sequencing artifact, a later analysis removed roughly 640 highly shared, low-generation-probability nucleotide sequences. In a later analysis, a clonal expansion index was calculated for each public chain from normalized within-repertoire ranks of inferred template counts. In a later analysis, generation probabilities were computed using a VDJ recombination model fitted to out-of-frame rearrangements, and the results were checked against IGoR. In a later analysis, TCR-TCR, TCR-HLA and TCR-CMV co-occurrence was scored with hypergeometric tests, and a repertoire-size bias correction was applied to TCR pairs. To estimate false discovery rates, a later analysis permuted the HLA or CMV assignments 20 times. In a later analysis, co-occurring TCRs were grouped using DBSCAN, with TCRdist sequence similarity added in when clustering inside HLA-allele-positive subsets. Repertoires with fewer than 30,000 or more than 120,000 public chains were left out of co-occurrence clustering, as were four to six repertoires with anomalous nucleotide sharing. TCRdb limited this immuneACCESS table to in-frame rearrangements with V and J called. A share of clones is missing; checked studies link under half to unresolved V genes, and the rest is unexplained. V and J calls plus clone size are reproduced from that table; the DNA served to infer D and trimming. The sample includes some 120,000 clones, with 77% observed a single time. The ten largest make up 13% of the sample.

This specimen belongs to a study of cytomegalovirus exposure and HLA in healthy donors (dated by TCRdb to the late 2010s). About the investigation overall: An earlier analysis of approximately 600 of the donors reported 250 to 300 Gb of sequence data and some 100 million unique TCR beta sequences from 150 million to 200 million T cells. On average, around 230,000 unique TCR beta nucleotide sequences were sequenced per donor among a few hundred genotyped donors of the cohort, with approximately 18% of those sequences being non-productive. Every repertoire in the discovery cohort had been generated on one and the same sequencing platform. In addition to the first cohort of roughly 700 subjects, a separate validation cohort of about 120 different subjects was used. To study patterns of TCR occurrence, a later analysis re-analyzed previously published TCR beta repertoires from 666 donors and added high-resolution HLA genotyping. Of the approximately 400 genotyped donors, 81% were placed in the genetic ancestry cluster associated with self-reported Caucasian donors. Approximately 310 gigabases of sequencing data and approximately 84 million unique TCR sequences were included in an early release covering roughly 600 HLA-typed donors. The study combined high-throughput TCR immunosequencing, statistical association of individual TCRs with disease status, and machine learning to predict cytomegalovirus infection status. A later genetic analysis took genome-wide SNP genotypes for 398 of the 666 donors and used that subset as a discovery cohort. Using immunosequencing, the study profiled T cell repertoires from approximately 700 subjects and related those repertoires to cytomegalovirus serostatus. The aim of the study was to test whether cataloging public T cell receptors could identify signatures of past pathogen exposure. The number of typed donors differed by locus: 629-630 for A, B, C, DRB1 and DQB1; about 520 for DQA1; over 600 for DPA1; and roughly 490 for DPB1. In the later analysis, no new phenotypic data were used to find candidate immune exposures; instead, reliance was placed on TCR beta sequences and their occurrence across donors. An earlier analysis of nearly 600 of the donors applied high-throughput TCR beta sequencing to assess whether each TCR beta V gene segment acted as functional or pseudogenic. HLA typing covered class I and class II loci at four-digit resolution. Roughly 5 DR-DQ haplotypes were handled as single units for association and clustering, since linkage in the cohort was strong. Alongside the repertoire data, information on donor age, sex, ethnicity and CMV serostatus was compiled.

The cohort comprised fewer than 700 healthy bone marrow donors. All cohort members were sampled while nominally healthy, although unrecorded immune exposures were likely present. The donor was CMV seropositive and was included in the group of almost 300 seropositive cohort members. Every donor gave a peripheral blood sample, and the peripheral blood mononuclear cells from that sample were used for TCR beta sequencing. Genomic DNA was extracted from the blood cell samples with the Qiagen DNeasy Blood Extraction Kit. Here is what the overall study found, with its caveats: Some IMGT-functional V segments, including TRBV6-2 and TRBV6-3, could not be distinguished by the 87-base-pair reads and were therefore excluded. A cluster of highly shared sequence variants was judged likely to be a technical artifact of the sequencing pipeline. Strong co-occurrence of HLA alleles, especially DR and DQ, made assigning TCR associations to individual alleles difficult. Cytomegalovirus status was reported to be diagnosed by the classifier with high specificity and sensitivity in both the original and validation cohorts. In vitro tests confirmed that a few of the cytomegalovirus-associated TCR beta chains recognize cytomegalovirus antigens. In a later analysis, HLA-associated TCR beta chains were found to be more clonally expanded and to have lower generation probabilities than equally common non-associated chains. According to a later analysis, parvovirus B19, influenza, CMV and Epstein-Barr virus appeared linked to several top co-occurrence clusters. Correlated functional status among segregating V segments might reflect linkage disequilibrium, but an unknown experimental factor could not be ruled out. A further reported finding was that TCR beta sequences accurately predicted the HLA-A and HLA-B alleles for most subjects in the first cohort. Presence/absence analyses assumed roughly uniform sequencing depth across donors, an assumption that may not hold. HLA typing was unavailable for some donors at each locus, so association tests used only the typed subset. Because counts were too low, roughly 17 rarely observed V segments, including chromosome 9 orphons, were left out of the earlier analysis of roughly 600 of the donors. In a later analysis, TCR association rates were found to vary across HLA loci, with the most associated TCRs seen for DRB1 alleles and the fewest for HLA-C alleles. In an earlier analysis of 587 of the donors, most TCR beta V segments appeared in productive rearrangements about 87% or about 30% of the time, broadly matching IMGT annotations. According to the authors, the approach could potentially be generalized to other disease states and immunological phenotypes. Immune exposure information for the cohort was limited to CMV serostatus. In a later genetic analysis, fewer N-insertions in productive TCRs were reported among donors in an Asian-associated ancestry cluster than the roughly 700-donor mean. While some public TCRs were present in many individuals, most TCR sequences turned up only very rarely across donors. At a false discovery rate of 0.05, a later analysis linked approximately 18,000 TCR beta sequences to specific HLA alleles. The cohort was sequenced for TCR beta chains only, and without alpha or paired-chain data the features that could be detected were limited. An association between a missense DCLRE1C variant and V-gene and J-gene trimming of TCR beta chains was found in a later genetic analysis and replicated in an independent cohort. In a later analysis, most CMV-associated TCR beta chains were found to appear HLA-restricted, with HLA associations seemingly driven largely by CMV exposure. A total of some 180 TCR beta chains were listed by the study as associated with cytomegalovirus.

Sample: PBMCs. This TCR derives from a woman aged 40 to 55 in good health and CMV-seropositive. The chain links TRBV30 with TRBJ1-1, and 7 junction bases match TRBD1. This receptor carries the CDR3 CAWGTGDVGAFF. The DNA reads as follows: TGTGCCTGGGGAACAGGGGATGTGGGAGCTTTCTTT.